This T cell receptor beta chain originates from a study of T cell responses to AZD1222 COVID-19 vaccine. Study observations and caveats: White British donors predominated, females outnumbered males, and clonal diversity was possibly underestimated. Targets within unmutated variant regions were reportedly found for nearly half of spike-specific TCRs.

V dropped 1 base and J dropped 4; count of bases not matched to a gene: 4. This CDR3 region has 14 residues. Germline V gives CDR1 SGHRS, CDR2 YFSETQ. Worth noting for this clone: Its antigen is currently unknown.

Libraries were prepared by immunoSEQ multiplex PCR; TCRdb keeps only in-frame clonotypes and omits some of them. The sample records more than 150,000 clones, approximately 90% being singletons. V is TRBV5-1 and J is TRBJ1-2; 7 bases align to TRBD1. This receptor was taken from an adult who received the AZD1222 COVID-19 vaccine. Sequencing was performed on peripheral blood, taken 28 days after the second AZD1222 dose. Here the CDR3 DNA reads TGCGCCAGCAGCTTGCAGGGGGAAAGCTATGGCTACACCTTC. Translating it yields CASSLQGESYGYTF.